The rows below give T cell receptor beta chains drawn from one sample of a study of blood T cell repertoires in COVID-19. Measured with immunoSEQ multiplex PCR; TCRdb has only the in-frame clones, and not every one. Found here are approximately 110,000 clones, roughly 74% of them singletons; the top ten hold 6%. The specimen was peripheral blood. All receptors come from a man older than 75 with COVID-19, enrolled during active disease. Each CDR3 is given with its conserved first and last residue. D genes are given only for firm matches.

v_call	j_call	d_call	cdr3_aa
TRBV7-2	TRBJ2-2	TRBD2	CASSSGLAGTGELFF
TRBV18	TRBJ1-1	TRBD1	CASSADRGGTEAFF
TRBV6-1	TRBJ1-2	.	CASSETRGALGYTF
TRBV12-3/TRBV12-4	TRBJ1-2	.	CASSLGGQDGYTF
TRBV7-2	TRBJ2-2	.	CASSFQGGTGELFF
TRBV5-1	TRBJ2-3	.	CASSLTGTYTDTQYF
TRBV27	TRBJ2-5	.	CASSSTGTPLETQYF
TRBV4-3	TRBJ2-1	TRBD2	CASSQELAGAGAENEQFF
TRBV6-5	TRBJ2-7	TRBD1	CASSTDRNLYEQYF
TRBV5-4	TRBJ1-3	.	CASSLGSDGNTIYF
TRBV5-4	TRBJ2-1	.	CASSSAPGARNEQFF
TRBV28	TRBJ1-2	TRBD1	CASTDPQGDVGYTF
TRBV6-6	TRBJ2-3	.	CASSYGSSLTDTQYF
TRBV29-1	TRBJ2-6	.	CSVEGGGANVLTF
TRBV6-5	TRBJ1-1	TRBD1	CASSLTGMNTEAFF
TRBV29-1	TRBJ2-1	TRBD1	CSVEDPFRDRVFF
TRBV6-5	TRBJ1-2	.	CASSPPGIQSHTF
TRBV3-1/TRBV3-2	TRBJ2-5	.	CASSQGEAAQYF
TRBV11-1	TRBJ2-1	.	CASTQGAGSYNEQFF
TRBV5-4	TRBJ2-3	TRBD2	CASSPGTSGRGDTQYF
TRBV25-1	TRBJ1-4	.	CASSELVGAREKLFF
TRBV7-2	TRBJ2-5	.	CASSLVTVAETQYF
TRBV5-5	TRBJ1-2	TRBD1	CASSLLAGGLSYGYTF
TRBV4-2	TRBJ2-2	.	CASSPHPTNTGELFF
TRBV6-5	TRBJ2-7	.	CASSYSGTTSYEQYF
TRBV5-1	TRBJ1-2	TRBD1	CASSYGTGGDLNGYTF
TRBV28	TRBJ2-5	.	CASSTRQTALETQYF
TRBV29-1	TRBJ1-1	.	CSVEGGADTEAFF
TRBV6-5	TRBJ1-6	.	CASSYSIDPGTPLHF
TRBV28	TRBJ1-3	.	CASSSNGLSGNTIYF
TRBV5-1	TRBJ1-4	TRBD1	CASSQTGADEKLFF
TRBV7-9	TRBJ1-3	.	CAIRENGNTIYF
TRBV4-3	TRBJ1-2	TRBD1	CASSQAPTGSDYGYTF
TRBV3-1/TRBV3-2	TRBJ1-5	.	CASSQGTGSGQPQHF
TRBV7-9	TRBJ1-2	.	CASSLGAANYGYTF
TRBV5-1	TRBJ1-1	TRBD1	CASSPDRGAGGTEAFF
TRBV19	TRBJ2-7	TRBD2	CASSYLAGGYEQYF